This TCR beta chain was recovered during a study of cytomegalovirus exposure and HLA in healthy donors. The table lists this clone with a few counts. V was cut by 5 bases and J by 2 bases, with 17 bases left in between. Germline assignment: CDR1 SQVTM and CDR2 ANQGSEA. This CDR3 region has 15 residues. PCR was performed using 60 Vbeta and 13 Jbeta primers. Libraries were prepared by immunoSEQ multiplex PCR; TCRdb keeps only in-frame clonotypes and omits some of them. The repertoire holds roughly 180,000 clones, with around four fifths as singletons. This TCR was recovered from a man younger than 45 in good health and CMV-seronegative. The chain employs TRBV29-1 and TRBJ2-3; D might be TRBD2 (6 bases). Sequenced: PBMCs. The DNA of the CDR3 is TGCAGCGTTTCTGTTGGGCTAGCGCCCACAGATACGCAGTATTTT. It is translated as CSVSVGLAPTDTQYF.